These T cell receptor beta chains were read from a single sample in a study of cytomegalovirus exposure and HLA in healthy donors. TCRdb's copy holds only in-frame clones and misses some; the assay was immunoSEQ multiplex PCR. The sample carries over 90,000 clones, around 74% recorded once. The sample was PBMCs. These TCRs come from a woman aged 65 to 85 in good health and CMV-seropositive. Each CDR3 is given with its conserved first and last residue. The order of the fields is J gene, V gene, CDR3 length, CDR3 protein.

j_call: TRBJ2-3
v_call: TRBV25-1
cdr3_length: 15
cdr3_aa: CASSEGTSGKDTQYF

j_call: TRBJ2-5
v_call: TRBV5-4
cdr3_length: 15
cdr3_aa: CARLSSGGEWETQYF

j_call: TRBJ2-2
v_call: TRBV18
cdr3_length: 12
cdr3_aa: CASSSLSGELFF

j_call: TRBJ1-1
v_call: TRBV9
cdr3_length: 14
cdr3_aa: CASSPSEADTEAFF

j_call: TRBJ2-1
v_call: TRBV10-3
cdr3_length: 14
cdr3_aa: CAISEGTGSNEQFF

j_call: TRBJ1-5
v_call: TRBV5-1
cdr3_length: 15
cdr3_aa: CASRPTGNSNQPQHF

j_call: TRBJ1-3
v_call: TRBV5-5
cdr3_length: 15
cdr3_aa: CASSVGGDSGNTIYF

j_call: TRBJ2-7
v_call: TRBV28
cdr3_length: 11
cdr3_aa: CASERSYEQYF

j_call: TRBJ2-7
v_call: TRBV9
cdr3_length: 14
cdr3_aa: CASSSRGSSYEQYF

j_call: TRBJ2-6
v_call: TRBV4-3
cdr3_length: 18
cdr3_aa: CASSQAPTGSSGANVLTF

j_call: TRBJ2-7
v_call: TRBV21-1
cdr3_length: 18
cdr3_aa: CASSTAGTSGINGYEQYF

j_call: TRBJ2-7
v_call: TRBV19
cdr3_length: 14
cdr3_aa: CASRVATGAYEQYF

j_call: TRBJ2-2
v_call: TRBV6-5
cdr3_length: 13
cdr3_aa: CASRDQGAGELFF